The sequence of this TCR beta chain was determined in a study of early T cells in non-severe SARS-CoV-2 infection. Study context: Sequencing of unsorted whole blood was done on bulk RNA, leaving chains unpaired.

This clonotype came up many times. CDR1 and CDR2 (germline): LGHDT, YNNKEL (reference sequence). The CDR3 has 16 residues. V lost 4 bases to trimming and J lost 0 bases, with 15 bases between them. TCRdb re-called the 5' RACE reads through MiXCR, storing one row per CDR3 protein. The sample holds some 81,000 distinct CDR3 sequences; roughly 9.4% are singletons and the top ten take more than 4.5%. The chain combines TRBV3-1 with TRBJ1-2; perhaps TRBD1 as D (6 bases). This clonotype originated in an adult who was a healthcare worker with PCR-confirmed SARS-CoV-2 infection or an uninfected control (not recorded which). The sequenced sample consisted of whole blood. CDR3 coding DNA: TGTGCCAGCAGCCCCACCGGGACAACTACTAACTATGGCTACACCTTC. Its protein is CASSPTGTTTNYGYTF. Variable domain in full (rest from reference TRBV3-1 and TRBJ1-2): DTAVSQTPKYLVTQMGNDKSIKCEQNLGHDTMYWYKQDSKKFLKIMFSYNNKELIINETVPNRFSPKSPDKAHLNLHINSLELGDSAVYFCASSPTGTTTNYGYTFGSGTRLTVV.